The following is a TCR beta chain sequence with its context. The antigen remains undetermined. Germline V gene data show CDR1 as LNHDA and CDR2 as SQIVND (reference sequence). This CDR3 region has 14 residues. V was trimmed by 3 bases and J by 5 bases, leaving 11 bases between them. The record originates from a study of beta chain features in type 1 diabetes. Study-level points and caveats: Shortening of TCRB CDR3s, moderate but significant, appeared in all four CD4+ subsets of Type 1 diabetes patients.

The sequenced template was cDNA made from the entire isolated RNA. Measured with immunoSEQ multiplex PCR; TCRdb has only the in-frame clones, and not every one. The table has 640,000 or so clones, around an eighth seen once. Each of the CD4+ naive, central memory, regulatory and stem cell-like memory populations was sorted via CD45RO/CCR7/CD25/CD127/CD95/CD27. Sorted populations all exceeded 95% purity. This receptor was taken from a man aged 18 to 35 with type 1 diabetes. The material sequenced was naive CD4+ T cells from blood. This chain joins TRBV19 and TRBJ2-1; D is perhaps TRBD1 (5 bases). CDR3 DNA: TGTGCCAGTAGTATTAACCCAGGGAACAATGAGCAGTTCTTC. It encodes CASSINPGNNEQFF.